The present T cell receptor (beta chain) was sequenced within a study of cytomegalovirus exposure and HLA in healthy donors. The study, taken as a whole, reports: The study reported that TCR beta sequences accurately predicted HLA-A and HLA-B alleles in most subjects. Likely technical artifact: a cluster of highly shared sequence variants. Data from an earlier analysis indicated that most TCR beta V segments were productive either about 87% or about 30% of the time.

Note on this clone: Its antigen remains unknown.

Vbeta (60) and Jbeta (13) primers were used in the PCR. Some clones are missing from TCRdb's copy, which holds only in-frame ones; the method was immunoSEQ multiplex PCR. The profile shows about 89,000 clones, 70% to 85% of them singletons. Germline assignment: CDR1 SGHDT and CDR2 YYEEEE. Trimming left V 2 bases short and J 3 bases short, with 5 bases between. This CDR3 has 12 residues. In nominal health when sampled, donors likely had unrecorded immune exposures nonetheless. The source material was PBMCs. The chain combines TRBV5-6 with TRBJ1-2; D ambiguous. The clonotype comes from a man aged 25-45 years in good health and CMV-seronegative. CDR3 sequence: CASSFADYGYTF. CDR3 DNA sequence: TGTGCCAGCAGCTTTGCGGACTATGGCTACACCTTC. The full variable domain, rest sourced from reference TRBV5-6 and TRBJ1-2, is DAGVTQSPTHLIKTRGQQVTLRCSPKSGHDTVSWYQQALGQGPQFIFQYYEEEERQRGNFPDRFSGHQFPNYSSELNVNALLLGDSALYLCASSFADYGYTFGSGTRLTVV.